The 5 T cell receptor beta chains reported below all come from one sample, sequenced in a study of blood T cell repertoires in COVID-19. The data were produced by immunoSEQ multiplex PCR, yet TCRdb's version contains in-frame clones alone and is incomplete. The sample yields fewer than 70,000 clones, roughly 85% seen once. The sequenced material came from peripheral blood. These receptors came from a man aged 50 to 59 with acute or convalescent COVID-19.

This chain uses TRBV7-5 with TRBJ2-1; the table assigns TRBD2, which was not confirmed against the DNA. TRBV7-5 is a documented pseudogene. The CDR3 is made up of 16 amino acids. The DNA of the CDR3 is TGTGCCAGAAGCTTTTCCGGGGGGGCCATCGTAAATGAGCAGTTCTTC. Translation gives CARSFSGGAIVNEQFF.

V is TRBV29-1 and J is TRBJ2-1; TRBD2 aligns across 7 bases. Germline lookup yields CDR1 SQVTM and CDR2 ANQGSEA. There are 16 residues in the CDR3. The V and J ends lost 1 base and 8 bases, in that order; junction bases with no gene match: 14. The chain's CDR3 is CSVEGVRGRDPHEQFF. CDR3 nucleotides: TGCAGCGTTGAAGGGGTGCGGGGGAGGGACCCACATGAGCAGTTCTTC.

J is TRBJ2-7 and V is TRBV7-8; D gene uncertain. Germline assignment: CDR1 SGHVS and CDR2 FQNEAQ. Deletions cut 1 base from V and 2 bases from J, with 9 bases between. The CDR3 covers 14 residues. CDR3 region: CASSLGASTYEQYF. The CDR3 DNA sequence: TGTGCCAGCAGCTTAGGGGCGAGTACCTACGAGCAGTACTTC.

CDR3 region: CASSNQATGCEAFF. The CDR3 bases are TGTGCCAGCAGCAATCAGGCGACAGGGTGTGAAGCTTTCTTT. The genes are TRBV21-1 and TRBJ1-1; the table's D gene call, TRBD1, was not cross checked with the DNA. TRBV21-1 has pseudogene status. The CDR3 covers 14 residues.

This sequence joins TRBV27 and TRBJ2-7; 9 bases align to TRBD2. This CDR3 has 14 amino acids. With V trimmed by 7 bases and J by 0 bases, 4 bases remained unmatched. The germline gives CDR1 MNHEY, CDR2 SMNVEV (reference sequence). The CDR3: CASKIAGASYEQYF. The CDR3 region has the DNA TGTGCCAGCAAAATAGCGGGGGCCTCCTACGAGCAGTACTTC.